The source of this T cell receptor (beta chain) is a study of response to subunit inactivated influenza vaccine. Notes on the study in general: The study's authors posited that every seasonal influenza vaccination enlists few new T cells.

TCRdb called the RT-PCR reads again in MiXCR, with one record for every CDR3 protein. The table shows approximately 680,000 distinct CDR3 sequences, with around 16% occurring only once. The CDR3 extends over 14 amino acids. J gave up 6 bases and V 4 bases, and 6 bases lay outside the gene matches. From germline, CDR1 is SGHRS and CDR2 YFSETQ. This clonotype was recorded many times. What it binds is unknown. Sequencing used PBMCs from blood, obtained 12 days after vaccination. The receptor was derived from a man between 45 and 60 years old who received an inactivated influenza vaccine. The chain links TRBV5-1 to TRBJ1-1, with 10 nucleotides matching TRBD1. The CDR3 DNA reads TGCGCCAGCAGCATGACAGGGGGCAACGCTGAAGCTTTCTTT. Translating gives CASSMTGGNAEAFF.